This TCR beta chain was sequenced in a study of blood T cell repertoires in COVID-19. Profiling relied on immunoSEQ multiplex PCR, and the TCRdb table lists in-frame clones only, not all of them. The data show roughly 80,000 clones, more than 70% seen once. Sequenced: peripheral blood. This TCR derives from a woman aged 55-69 years with acute or convalescent COVID-19.

CDR3 protein: CSVEQGLGQGYTF. CDR3 in DNA: TGCAGCGTTGAACAGGGACTGGGACAGGGCTACACCTTC. This chain joins TRBV29-1 and TRBJ1-2; 7 nucleotides align to TRBD1. The CDR3 contains 13 residues. Germline CDR1 is SQVTM and CDR2 is ANQGSEA. The V segment lost 2 bases and the J segment 8 bases; nucleotides outside the gene matches: 8.